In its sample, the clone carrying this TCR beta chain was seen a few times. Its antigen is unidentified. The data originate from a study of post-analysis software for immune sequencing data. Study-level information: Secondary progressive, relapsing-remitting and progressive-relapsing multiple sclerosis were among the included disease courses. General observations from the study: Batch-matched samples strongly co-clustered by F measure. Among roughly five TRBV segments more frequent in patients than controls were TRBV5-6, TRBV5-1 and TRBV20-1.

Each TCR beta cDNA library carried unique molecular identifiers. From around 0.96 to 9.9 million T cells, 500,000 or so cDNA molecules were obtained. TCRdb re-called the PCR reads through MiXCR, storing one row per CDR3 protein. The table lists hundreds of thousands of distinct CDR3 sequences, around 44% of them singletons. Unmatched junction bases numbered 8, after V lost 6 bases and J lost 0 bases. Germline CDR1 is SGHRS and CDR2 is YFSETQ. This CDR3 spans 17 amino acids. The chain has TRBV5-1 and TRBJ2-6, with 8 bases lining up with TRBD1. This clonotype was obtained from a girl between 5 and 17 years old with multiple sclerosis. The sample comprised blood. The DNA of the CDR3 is TGCGCCAGCAACTCCGGGACAGGAGGCTCTGGGGCCAACGTCCTGACTTTC. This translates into CASNSGTGGSGANVLTF.